Given below is one TCR beta chain in context. This clone has only one observation. Its antigen specificity is not known. No base quality information exists; no much larger clone differs at one position. This specimen belongs to a study of T cell changes during pregnancy in multiple sclerosis (dated by TCRdb to about 2019). Study-wide context: The study looked at changes in the T cell repertoire across pregnancy in women with multiple sclerosis.

Receptors were amplified or captured by the immunoSEQ multiplex PCR assay. TCRdb re-hosts the immuneACCESS table, in-frame sequences only. Its copies lack some clones; in the studies checked, an unresolved V gene accounts for under half of them, and the cause for the rest is not known. This sample comprises 45,000 to 55,000 clones, roughly nine tenths of them detected only once. Of the sample, 1.5% falls within the top ten clones. The TCR comes from a female donor in good health, enrolled as a control in a pregnancy study. Sequencing was performed on peripheral blood, taken in the first trimester of pregnancy.

The CDR3 region has the sequence CASSRAWGGGSPLHF. The sequence in DNA is TGTGCCAGCAGTCGAGCCTGGGGCGGGGGATCACCCCTCCACTTT. Recombination joined TRBV6-5 with TRBJ1-6, with TRBD1 perhaps the D gene, on 5 matching bases. For CDR1 and CDR2, the germline V gene lists MNHEY and SVGAGI. From cysteine to phenylalanine, the CDR3 is 15 amino acids long. Only the CDR3 DNA is retained, 45 bases long and in frame from the first base. Trimming at the junction amounts to 5 bases on V and 10 bases on J, and the germline ends lie 18 bases apart.